A selection of T cell receptor beta chains follows, all from one sample in a study of T cells in Graves' hyperthyroidism and ophthalmopathy. Each CDR3 protein is one row after TCRdb ran MiXCR on the multiplex PCR reads. The repertoire includes approximately 640,000 distinct CDR3 sequences, over 40% of them detected once, and approximately 6.8% sits in the top ten. The sequencing sample was made of peripheral blood or thyroid tissue (not recorded which). The receptor set was obtained from an adult man with Graves' disease, either hyperthyroidism or ophthalmopathy (not recorded which). CDR3s include the opening cysteine and the closing phenylalanine or tryptophan. A D gene is named only where the DNA matches it firmly. A clone size is listed for some rows: how often the clone was seen (once, few, many), or a class if it is expanded.

>many|TRBJ1-5|-|TRBV29-1
TGCAGCGTTGCGGGGGCAGGGGGCAATCAGCCCCAGCATTTT
CSVAGAGGNQPQHF
>few|TRBJ1-4|-|TRBV10-3
TGTGCCATCAGTGAGTCGTCAGGGGCGACTAATGAAAAACTGTTTTTT
CAISESSGATNEKLFF
>many|TRBJ2-2|-|TRBV2
TGTGCCAGCAATCGTGGGGGTCGGGTCACCGGGGAGCTGTTTTTT
CASNRGGRVTGELFF
>-|TRBJ1-1|-|TRBV29-1
TGCAGCGTGCAACAGGGAATGGGCGGGGAAGCTTTCTTT
CSVQQGMGGEAFF
>-|TRBJ1-4|TRBD1|TRBV25-1
TGTGCTACACAGGGGCCTCGGGAAAAACTGTTTTTT
CATQGPREKLFF
>-|TRBJ1-4|TRBD1|TRBV7-9
TGTGCCAGCACCTCCGGACAGGGGCGGAATGAAAAACTGTTTTTT
CASTSGQGRNEKLFF
>once|TRBJ1-2|TRBD1|TRBV2
TGTGCCAGCGGCCGGACAGGGCTGTCCGATGGCTACACCTTC
CASGRTGLSDGYTF
>-|TRBJ2-7|-|TRBV25-1
TGTGCCAGCAGCCAATCGCTGCTCTCCTACGAGCAGTACTTC
CASSQSLLSYEQYF
>-|TRBJ1-1|-|TRBV7-3
TGTGCCAGCAGCGCTAACGGCCGCGACACTGAAGCTTTCTTT
CASSANGRDTEAFF
>-|TRBJ2-3|-|TRBV11-1
TGTGCCAGCAGCTTACGCACAGATACGCAGTATTTT
CASSLRTDTQYF